Sequencing of this TCR beta chain was carried out in a study of blood T cell repertoires in COVID-19. At the level of the study: Acute and convalescent COVID-19 specimens originated in the United States, Italy and Spain. In each case, the material was cDNA or gDNA derived from T cells, B-cell-depleted T cells, or PBMCs.

The CDR3 contains 15 residues. Germline V lookup: CDR1 LNHDA, CDR2 SQIVND (reference sequence). J was trimmed by 0 bases and V by 8 bases; bases with no gene match: 3. Cohort 3 recovery required two negative PCRs, clearance, or symptom resolution. Profiled with immunoSEQ multiplex PCR; TCRdb holds only in-frame clones, not every one. The sample shows almost 400,000 clones, roughly 89% of them seen only once. This clone was recorded only once. The J gene is TRBJ2-1, the V gene TRBV19; 11 bases agree with TRBD2. The sample taken for sequencing was PBMCs or T cells enriched from blood (not recorded which). This receptor was taken from a woman aged 30 to 39 who had recovered from COVID-19. The CDR3 nucleotides read TGTGCCAGTTCCGGGACTAGCGGCTCCTACAATGAGCAGTTCTTC. Its protein is CASSGTSGSYNEQFF.